The TCR beta chain described here comes from a study of blood T cell repertoires in COVID-19. Only in-frame clones appear in the TCRdb table, and some are missing; sequencing was by immunoSEQ multiplex PCR. This sample has some 170,000 clones, with roughly 89% found just once. CDR3 length equals 16 residues. Germline V gene lookup returns CDR1 LGHNA and CDR2 YNFKEQ. V was pared by 1 base and J by 1 base, with 13 bases between. This clonotype originated in a woman aged 45-65 years with acute or convalescent COVID-19. The sequenced sample consisted of peripheral blood. V and J are TRBV4-2 and TRBJ1-1; D uncertain. CDR3 sequence: CASSQVARAENTEAFF. The CDR3, as DNA: TGTGCCAGCAGCCAAGTGGCGAGGGCTGAGAACACTGAAGCTTTCTTT.